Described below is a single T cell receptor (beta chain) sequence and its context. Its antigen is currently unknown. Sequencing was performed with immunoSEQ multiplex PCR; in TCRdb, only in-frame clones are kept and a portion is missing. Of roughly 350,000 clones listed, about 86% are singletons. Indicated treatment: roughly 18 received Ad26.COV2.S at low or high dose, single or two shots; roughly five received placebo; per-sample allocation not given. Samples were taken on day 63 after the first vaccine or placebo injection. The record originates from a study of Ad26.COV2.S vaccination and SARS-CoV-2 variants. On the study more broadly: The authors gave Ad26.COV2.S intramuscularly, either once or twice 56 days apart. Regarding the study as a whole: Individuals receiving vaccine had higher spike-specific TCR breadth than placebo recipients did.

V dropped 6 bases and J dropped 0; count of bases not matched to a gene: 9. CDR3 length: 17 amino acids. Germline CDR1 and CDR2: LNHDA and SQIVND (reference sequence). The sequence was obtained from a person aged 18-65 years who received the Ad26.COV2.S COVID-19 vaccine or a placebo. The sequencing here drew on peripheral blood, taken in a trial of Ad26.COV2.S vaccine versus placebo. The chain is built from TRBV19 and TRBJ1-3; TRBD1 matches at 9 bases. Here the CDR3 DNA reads TGTGCCAGTAGCCCTAGGACAGGGGAGATCTCTGGAAACACCATATATTTT. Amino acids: CASSPRTGEISGNTIYF.